The present T cell receptor beta chain was sequenced within a study of technical replicates of blood from several donors. The length of the CDR3 is 14 residues. Germline-derived CDR1 and CDR2 are SGHVS and FNYEAQ. Germline trimming cut 1 base from V and 7 bases from J; bases unmatched to any gene: 3. Sequenced by immunoSEQ multiplex PCR; TCRdb stores in-frame clones only, minus some. Altogether approximately 76,000 clones are present, roughly nine tenths being singletons, with the ten largest covering approximately 0.25%. The sequence derives from a human donor in good health. Sequenced input: T cells isolated from PBMCs. This sequence joins TRBV7-6 and TRBJ1-5; TRBD1 matches 8 bases. In DNA, the CDR3 is TGTGCCAGCAGCTTAGGCAGGGGGCGGCAGCCCCAGCATTTT. Its protein is CASSLGRGRQPQHF.